The clone carrying this T cell receptor beta chain was detected many times. Its antigen is not known. This entry comes from a study of T cells in Graves' hyperthyroidism and ophthalmopathy. General study points: Most thyroid-expanded clonotypes above 0.001 were also found in blood.

Looked up from germline, CDR1 is SGHTA and CDR2 is FQGNSA. Trimming took 1 base from V and 2 from J; bases not matched to a gene: 8. This CDR3 is 16 amino acids long. Amplification of TCR beta CDR3 regions used RNA as the template. Researchers ran a first-round RT-PCR on the TCR CDR3 using the HTBI primer set. TCRdb itself ran the multiplex PCR reads through MiXCR, one entry per CDR3 protein. This sample has roughly 630,000 distinct CDR3 sequences, with approximately 15% found just once. Around 9.9 ml of fresh peripheral blood supplied the PBMCs. V usage is TRBV7-2 and J usage is TRBJ2-7; 7 bases line up with TRBD2. This clonotype originated in a woman in her twenties or thirties with Graves' hyperthyroidism. The sequenced material came from blood. As DNA, the CDR3 is TGTGCCAGCAGCTTAGGGAGGACTAGTATGGCCTACGAGCAGTACTTC. Translation: CASSLGRTSMAYEQYF.